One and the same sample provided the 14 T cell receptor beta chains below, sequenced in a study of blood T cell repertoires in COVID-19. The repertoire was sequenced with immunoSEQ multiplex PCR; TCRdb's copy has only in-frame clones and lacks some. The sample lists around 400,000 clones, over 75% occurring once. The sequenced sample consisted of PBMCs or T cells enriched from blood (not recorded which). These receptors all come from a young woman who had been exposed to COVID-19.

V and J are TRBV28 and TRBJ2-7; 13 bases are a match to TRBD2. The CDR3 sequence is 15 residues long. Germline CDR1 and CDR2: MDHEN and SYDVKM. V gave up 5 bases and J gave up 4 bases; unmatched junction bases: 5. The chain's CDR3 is CASSPGTSGVYEQYF. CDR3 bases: TGTGCCAGCAGTCCCGGGACTAGCGGGGTGTACGAGCAGTACTTC.

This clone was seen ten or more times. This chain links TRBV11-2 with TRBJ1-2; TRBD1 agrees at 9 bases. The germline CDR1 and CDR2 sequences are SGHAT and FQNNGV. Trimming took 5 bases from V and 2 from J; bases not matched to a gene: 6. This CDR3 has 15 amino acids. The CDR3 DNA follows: TGTGCCAGCAGCCAACAGGGGGCCGTCAACTATGGCTACACCTTC. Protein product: CASSQQGAVNYGYTF.

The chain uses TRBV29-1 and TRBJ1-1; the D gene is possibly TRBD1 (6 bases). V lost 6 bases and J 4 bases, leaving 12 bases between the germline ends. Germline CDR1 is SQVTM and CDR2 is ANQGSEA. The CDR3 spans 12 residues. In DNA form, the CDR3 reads TGCAGCGTAGAGGACAGCCCCACTGAAGCTTTCTTT. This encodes CSVEDSPTEAFF.

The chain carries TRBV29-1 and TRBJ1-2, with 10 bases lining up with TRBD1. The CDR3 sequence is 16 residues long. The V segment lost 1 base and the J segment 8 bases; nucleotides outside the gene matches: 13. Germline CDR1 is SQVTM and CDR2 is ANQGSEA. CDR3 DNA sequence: TGCAGCGTTGAAGGAGTATCGCGACAGGGGGCGTCCGGCTACACCTTC. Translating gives CSVEGVSRQGASGYTF. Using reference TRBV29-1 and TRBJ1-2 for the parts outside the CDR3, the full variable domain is SAVISQKPSRDICQRGTSLTIQCQVDSQVTMMFWYRQQPGQSLTLIATANQGSEATYESGFVIDKFPISRPNLTFSTLTVSNMSPEDSSIYLCSVEGVSRQGASGYTFGSGTRLTVV.

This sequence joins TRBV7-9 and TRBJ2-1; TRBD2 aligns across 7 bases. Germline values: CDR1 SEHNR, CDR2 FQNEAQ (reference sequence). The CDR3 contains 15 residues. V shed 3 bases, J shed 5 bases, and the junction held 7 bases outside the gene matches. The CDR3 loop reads CASSFSGTNNNEQFF. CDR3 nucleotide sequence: TGTGCCAGCAGCTTTTCCGGGACTAACAACAATGAGCAGTTCTTC.

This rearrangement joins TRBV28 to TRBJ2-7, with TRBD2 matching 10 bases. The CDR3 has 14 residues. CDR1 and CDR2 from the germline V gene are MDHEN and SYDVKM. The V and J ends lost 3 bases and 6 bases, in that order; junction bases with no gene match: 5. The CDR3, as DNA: TGTGCCAGCAGTTTTCTAGCGGGAGTCCCCGAGCAGTACTTC. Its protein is CASSFLAGVPEQYF.

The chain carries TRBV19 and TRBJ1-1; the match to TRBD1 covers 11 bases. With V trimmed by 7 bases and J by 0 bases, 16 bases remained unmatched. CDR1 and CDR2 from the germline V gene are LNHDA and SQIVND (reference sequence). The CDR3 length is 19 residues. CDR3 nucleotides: TGTGCCAGTACCCCATTTTTCGGGACAGGGGGAATCATGAACACTGAAGCTTTCTTT. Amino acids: CASTPFFGTGGIMNTEAFF.

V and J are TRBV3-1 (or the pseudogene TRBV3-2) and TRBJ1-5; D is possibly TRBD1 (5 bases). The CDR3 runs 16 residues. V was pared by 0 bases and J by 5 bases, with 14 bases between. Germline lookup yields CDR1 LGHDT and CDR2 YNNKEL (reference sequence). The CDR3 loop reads CASSQDTTDSDQPQHF. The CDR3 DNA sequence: TGTGCCAGCAGCCAAGATACGACAGACTCCGATCAGCCCCAGCATTTT.

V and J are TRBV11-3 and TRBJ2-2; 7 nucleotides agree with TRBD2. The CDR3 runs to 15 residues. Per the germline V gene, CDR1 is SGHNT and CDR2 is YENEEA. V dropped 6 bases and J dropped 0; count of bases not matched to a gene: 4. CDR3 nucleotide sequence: TGTGCCAGCAGATACAGCGGGGCGAACACCGGGGAGCTGTTTTTT. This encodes CASRYSGANTGELFF.

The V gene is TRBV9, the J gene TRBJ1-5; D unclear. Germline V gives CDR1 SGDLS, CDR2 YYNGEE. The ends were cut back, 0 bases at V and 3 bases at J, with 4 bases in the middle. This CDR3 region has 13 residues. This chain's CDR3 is CASSVAFNQPQHF. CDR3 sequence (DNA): TGTGCCAGCAGCGTAGCATTCAATCAGCCCCAGCATTTT. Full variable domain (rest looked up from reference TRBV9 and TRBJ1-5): DSGVTQTPKHLITATGQRVTLRCSPRSGDLSVYWYQQSLDQGLQFLIQYYNGEERAKGNILERFSAQQFPDLHSELNLSSLELGDSALYFCASSVAFNQPQHFGDGTRLSIL.

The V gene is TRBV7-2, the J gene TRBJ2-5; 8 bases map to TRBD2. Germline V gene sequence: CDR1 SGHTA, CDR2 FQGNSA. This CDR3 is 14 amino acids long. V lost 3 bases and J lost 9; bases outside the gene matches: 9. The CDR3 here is CASSFSGVVGAQYF. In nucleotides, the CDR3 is TGTGCCAGCAGCTTTAGCGGGGTGGTAGGGGCCCAGTACTTC.

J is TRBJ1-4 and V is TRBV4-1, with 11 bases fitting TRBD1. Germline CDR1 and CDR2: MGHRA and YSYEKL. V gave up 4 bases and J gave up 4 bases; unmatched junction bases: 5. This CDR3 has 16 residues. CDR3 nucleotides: TGCGCCAGCAGCCCGGACAGGGGGCAGGGTAATGAAAAACTGTTTTTT. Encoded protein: CASSPDRGQGNEKLFF.

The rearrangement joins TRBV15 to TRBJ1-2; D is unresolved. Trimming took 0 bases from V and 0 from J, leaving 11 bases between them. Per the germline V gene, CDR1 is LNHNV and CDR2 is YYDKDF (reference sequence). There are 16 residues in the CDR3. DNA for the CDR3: TGTGCCACCAGCAGAGAGGTTGTCACAGCTAACTATGGCTACACCTTC. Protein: CATSREVVTANYGYTF. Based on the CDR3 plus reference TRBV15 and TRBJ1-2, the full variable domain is DAMVIQNPRYQVTQFGKPVTLSCSQTLNHNVMYWYQQKSSQAPKLLFHYYDKDFNNEADTPDNFQSRRPNTSFCFLDIRSPGLGDTAMYLCATSREVVTANYGYTFGSGTRLTVV.

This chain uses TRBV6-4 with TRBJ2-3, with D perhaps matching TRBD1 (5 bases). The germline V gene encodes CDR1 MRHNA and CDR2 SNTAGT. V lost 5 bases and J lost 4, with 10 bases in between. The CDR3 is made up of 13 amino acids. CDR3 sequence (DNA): TGTGCCAGCAGTCAGGGCCTCCCAGATACGCAGTATTTT. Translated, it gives CASSQGLPDTQYF.